This T cell receptor (beta chain) was captured in a study of blood T cell repertoires in COVID-19. Which cohort a participant joined came from the clinical history participants gave. Donors in Cohort 3 counted as recovered after two negative PCRs, clearance, or symptom resolution. Sequencing was performed with immunoSEQ multiplex PCR; in TCRdb, only in-frame clones are kept and a portion is missing. Of a few hundred thousand clones in the sample, around 90% were seen once. CDR1 is MNHEY and CDR2 is SVGAGI in the germline V gene. The V and J ends lost 2 bases and 6 bases, in that order; junction bases with no gene match: 7. The CDR3 is made up of 15 amino acids.

Sample: PBMCs or T cells enriched from blood (not recorded which). V is TRBV6-5 and J is TRBJ2-3; 8 bases fit TRBD2. This sequence was found in a woman aged 25 to 39 who had recovered from COVID-19. The chain's CDR3 is CASSYLSGSRDTQYF. The CDR3 DNA sequence: TGTGCCAGCAGTTACCTCAGCGGGAGCCGGGATACGCAGTATTTT.